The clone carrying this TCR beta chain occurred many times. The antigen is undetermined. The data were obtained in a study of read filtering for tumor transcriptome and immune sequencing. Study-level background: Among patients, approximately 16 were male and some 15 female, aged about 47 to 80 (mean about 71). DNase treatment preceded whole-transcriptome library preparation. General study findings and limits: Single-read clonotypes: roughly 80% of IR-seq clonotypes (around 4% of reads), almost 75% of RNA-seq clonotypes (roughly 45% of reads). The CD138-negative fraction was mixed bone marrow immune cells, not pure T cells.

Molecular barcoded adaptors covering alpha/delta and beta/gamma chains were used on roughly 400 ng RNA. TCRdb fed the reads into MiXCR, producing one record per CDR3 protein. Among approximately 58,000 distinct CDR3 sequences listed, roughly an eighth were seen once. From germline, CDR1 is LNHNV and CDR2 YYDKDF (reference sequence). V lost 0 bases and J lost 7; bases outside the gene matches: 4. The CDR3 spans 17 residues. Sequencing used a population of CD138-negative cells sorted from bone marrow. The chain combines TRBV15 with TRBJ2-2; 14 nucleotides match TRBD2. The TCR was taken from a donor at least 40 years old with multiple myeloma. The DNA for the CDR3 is TGTGCCACCAGCAGAGATAGACTAGCGGGGGGGCGCGGGGAGCTGTTTTTT. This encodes CATSRDRLAGGRGELFF.